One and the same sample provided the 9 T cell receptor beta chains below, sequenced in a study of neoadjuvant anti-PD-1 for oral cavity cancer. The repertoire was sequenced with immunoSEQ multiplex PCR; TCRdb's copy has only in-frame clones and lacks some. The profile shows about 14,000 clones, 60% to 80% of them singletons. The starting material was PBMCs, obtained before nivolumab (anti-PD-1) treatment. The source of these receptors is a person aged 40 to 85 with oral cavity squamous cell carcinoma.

The CDR3 loop reads CASSRRESNYGYTF. Here the CDR3 DNA reads TGTGCCAGCAGTAGGAGGGAAAGCAACTATGGCTACACCTTC. The rearrangement links TRBV25-1 to TRBJ1-2; D is unresolved. The CDR3 totals 14 residues. V was shortened by 5 bases and J by 2 bases, with 12 bases between the two germline ends. In germline, CDR1 is MGHDK, CDR2 SYGVNS.

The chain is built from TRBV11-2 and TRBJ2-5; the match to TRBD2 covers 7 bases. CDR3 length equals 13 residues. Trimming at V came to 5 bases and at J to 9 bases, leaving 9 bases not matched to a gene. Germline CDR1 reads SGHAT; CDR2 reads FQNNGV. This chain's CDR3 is CASSLWGEGSQYF. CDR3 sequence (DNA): TGTGCCAGCAGCCTTTGGGGGGAGGGGTCCCAGTACTTC.

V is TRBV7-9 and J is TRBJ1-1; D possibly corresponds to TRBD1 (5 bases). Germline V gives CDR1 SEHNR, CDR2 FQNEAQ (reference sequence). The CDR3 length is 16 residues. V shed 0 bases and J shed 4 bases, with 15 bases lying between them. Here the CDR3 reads CASSLAPQGGGTEAFF. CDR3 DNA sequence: TGTGCCAGCAGCTTAGCCCCCCAGGGTGGAGGCACTGAAGCTTTCTTT.

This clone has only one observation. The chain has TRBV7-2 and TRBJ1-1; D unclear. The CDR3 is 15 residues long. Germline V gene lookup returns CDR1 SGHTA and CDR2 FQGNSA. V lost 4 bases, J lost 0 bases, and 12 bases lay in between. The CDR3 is CASSSGVGMNTEAFF. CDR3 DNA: TGTGCCAGCAGCTCCGGCGTCGGGATGAACACTGAAGCTTTCTTT.

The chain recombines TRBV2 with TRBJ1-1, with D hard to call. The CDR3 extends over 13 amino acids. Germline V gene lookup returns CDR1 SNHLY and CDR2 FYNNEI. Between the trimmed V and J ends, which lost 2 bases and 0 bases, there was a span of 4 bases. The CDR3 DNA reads TGTGCCAGCAGTGAATCAATGAACACTGAAGCTTTCTTT. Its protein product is CASSESMNTEAFF.

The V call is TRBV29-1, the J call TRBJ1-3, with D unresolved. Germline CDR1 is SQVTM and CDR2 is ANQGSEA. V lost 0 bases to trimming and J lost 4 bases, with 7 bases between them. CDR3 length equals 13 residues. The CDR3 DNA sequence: TGCAGCGTTGAAGAGTCAGCAGGAAACACCATATATTTT. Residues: CSVEESAGNTIYF.

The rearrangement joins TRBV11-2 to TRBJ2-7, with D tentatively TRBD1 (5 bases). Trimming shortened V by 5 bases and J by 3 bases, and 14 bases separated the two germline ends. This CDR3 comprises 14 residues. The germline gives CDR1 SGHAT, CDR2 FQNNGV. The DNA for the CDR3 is TGTGCCAGCAGCCCCAGGGAAGTTAACTACGAGCAGTACTTC. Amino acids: CASSPREVNYEQYF.

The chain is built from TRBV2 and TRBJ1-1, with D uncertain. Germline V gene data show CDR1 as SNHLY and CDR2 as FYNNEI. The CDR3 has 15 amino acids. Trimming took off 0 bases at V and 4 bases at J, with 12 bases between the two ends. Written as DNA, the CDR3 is TGTGCCAGCAGTGAAGCAGGGTGGGGTGGCACTGAAGCTTTCTTT. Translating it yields CASSEAGWGGTEAFF. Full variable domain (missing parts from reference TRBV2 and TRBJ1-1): EPEVTQTPSHQVTQMGQEVILRCVPISNHLYFYWYRQILGQKVEFLVSFYNNEISEKSEIFDDQFSVERPDGSNFTLKIRSTKLEDSAMYFCASSEAGWGGTEAFFGQGTRLTVV.

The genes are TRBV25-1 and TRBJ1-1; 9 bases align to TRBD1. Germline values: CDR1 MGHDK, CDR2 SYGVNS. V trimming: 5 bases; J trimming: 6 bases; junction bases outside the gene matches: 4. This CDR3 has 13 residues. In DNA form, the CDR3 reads TGTGCCAGCAGTTCGACAGGGGGGGCTGAAGCTTTCTTT. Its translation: CASSSTGGAEAFF.